Shown below are 8 T cell receptor beta chains from a single sample sequenced in a study of cytomegalovirus exposure and HLA in healthy donors. Sequencing used immunoSEQ multiplex PCR; TCRdb keeps in-frame clones, though not all of them. The sample lists approximately 50,000 clones, roughly 85% occurring once. The specimen was PBMCs. The receptors originated from a woman under 40 in good health and CMV-seronegative.

The chain uses TRBV6-6 and TRBJ1-3; the D is unclear. This CDR3 is 16 amino acids long. Germline V gene sequence: CDR1 MNHNY, CDR2 SVGAGI (reference sequence). Trimming pared 2 bases from V and 4 bases from J, leaving 15 bases between. CDR3 amino acids: CASSYPLGESGNTIYF. CDR3 DNA sequence: TGTGCCAGCAGTTACCCCCTTGGGGAGTCCGGAAACACCATATATTTT.

The chain joins TRBV27 to TRBJ2-3; 7 positions match TRBD2. Trimming at V came to 3 bases and at J to 2 bases, leaving 2 bases not matched to a gene. Germline CDR1 MNHEY, CDR2 SMNVEV (reference sequence). The CDR3 spans 14 residues. The CDR3 nucleotides read TGTGCCAGCAGTTTGGCGGGAGACACAGATACGCAGTATTTT. Translating gives CASSLAGDTDTQYF.

This clone is a singleton in its sample. The gene calls are TRBV29-1 and TRBJ2-7, with TRBD2 identical over 11 bases. Germline CDR1 and CDR2: SQVTM and ANQGSEA. Germline trimming cut 6 bases from V and 4 bases from J; bases unmatched to any gene: 11. This CDR3 comprises 15 residues. This chain's CDR3 is CSVLRLAGKSYEQYF. The CDR3 region has the DNA TGCAGCGTCCTCAGACTAGCGGGAAAGTCGTACGAGCAGTACTTC.

The chain links TRBV11-1 to TRBJ2-7; D gene uncertain. CDR3 length: 15 residues. Germline V lookup: CDR1 SGHAT, CDR2 FQDESV (reference sequence). V dropped 5 bases and J dropped 2 bases, with 16 bases sitting between them. CDR3 in amino acids: CASSAFRVPPYEQYF. The CDR3 bases are TGTGCCAGCAGCGCCTTTAGAGTACCGCCCTACGAGCAGTACTTC.

The chain links TRBV28 to TRBJ2-1; the match to TRBD2 covers 12 bases. CDR1 is MDHEN, CDR2 SYDVKM, per germline. The length of the CDR3 is 16 residues. V dropped 6 bases and J dropped 0; count of bases not matched to a gene: 3. The DNA of the CDR3 is TGTGCCAGCAGGGGACTAGCGGGTAGCTCCTACAATGAGCAGTTCTTC. Residues: CASRGLAGSSYNEQFF.

The V call is TRBV6-6, the J call TRBJ2-3; D might be TRBD1 (6 bases). The CDR3 spans 15 residues. In germline, CDR1 is MNHNY, CDR2 SVGAGI (reference sequence). Trimming took off 3 bases at V and 5 bases at J, with 15 bases between the two ends. CDR3 residues: CASSYPQGNVDTQYF. CDR3 nucleotide sequence: TGTGCCAGCAGTTATCCACAGGGCAATGTAGATACGCAGTATTTT.

J is TRBJ2-7 and V is TRBV7-8; unclear D gene. The germline CDR1 and CDR2 sequences are SGHVS and FQNEAQ. V gave up 5 bases and J gave up 0 bases, with 11 bases separating them. The CDR3 runs 14 residues. The CDR3 reads CASSEPRGSYEQYF. In nucleotides, the CDR3 is TGTGCCAGCAGCGAGCCCCGTGGCTCCTACGAGCAGTACTTC.

In its sample, this clone was seen a few times. The chain couples TRBV19 to TRBJ1-2, with 7 bases fitting TRBD1. This CDR3 is built from 16 residues. With V trimmed by 4 bases and J by 0 bases, 8 bases remained unmatched. The germline gives CDR1 LNHDA, CDR2 SQIVND (reference sequence). This CDR3 reads CASSTGGTVTNYGYTF. The CDR3 nucleotides read TGTGCCAGTAGTACCGGAGGGACAGTTACTAACTATGGCTACACCTTC. Full variable domain (missing parts from reference TRBV19 and TRBJ1-2): DGGITQSPKYLFRKEGQNVTLSCEQNLNHDAMYWYRQDPGQGLRLIYYSQIVNDFQKGDIAEGYSVSREKKESFPLTVTSAQKNPTAFYLCASSTGGTVTNYGYTFGSGTRLTVV.